This section outlines one T cell receptor (beta chain) sequence together with its context. Its antigen is still unknown. The sample comes from a study of shared clonotypes between healthy human individuals. Study background: Each donor's CD8 memory used one plate, CD8 naive two, each CD4 subset three. Study findings and constraints: Estimated richness values were generally larger in naive subsets than in memory subsets. The generation probabilities recorded for non-shared clonotypes fell below those of clonotypes shared by all four donors.

As defined, naive CD8 cells were CD45RO-negative and positively selected for CCR7, with terminally differentiated effector memory CD45RA+ cells excluded. 200 to 250 ng DNA, approximately 30,000 T cell genomes, went into each sorted-subset replicate PCR. The protocol was immunoSEQ multiplex PCR, while the TCRdb copy is restricted to in-frame clones and leaves out a portion. The sample shows 1.5 million to 2.5 million clones, about 94% of them seen only once. Trimming removed 7 bases at V and 2 bases at J, with 15 bases between. Germline V gene sequence: CDR1 SQVTM, CDR2 ANQGSEA. This CDR3 has 13 amino acids.

The rearrangement joins TRBV29-1 to TRBJ2-7; possible D gene TRBD1, 5 bases. The sequence derives from a man between 18 and 35 years old in good health. The sequenced material came from naive CD8+ T cells sorted from blood. The CDR3 bases are TGCAGCGCCGATGGGGCCGGAACCTACGAGCAGTACTTC. Amino acids: CSADGAGTYEQYF.